The T cell receptor (beta chain) under discussion was sequenced for a study of response to subunit inactivated influenza vaccine. Findings and caveats of the study: New T cells are recruited in small numbers by each seasonal influenza vaccination, according to the authors' suggestion.

TCRdb called the RT-PCR reads again in MiXCR, with one record for every CDR3 protein. The table includes hundreds of thousands of distinct CDR3 sequences, about 25% detected once. V gave up 6 bases and J gave up 1 base; unmatched junction bases: 8. Germline V gene data show CDR1 as DFQATT and CDR2 as SNEGSKA (reference sequence). The CDR3 consists of 15 residues. This clonotype was observed a handful of times. What it binds is unknown. The sequence derives from a man aged 50-59 years who received an inactivated influenza vaccine. The sample was CD4+ T cells sorted from PBMCs, taken 4 to 6 days after vaccination. The chain recombines TRBV20-1 with TRBJ2-7; TRBD2 matches 11 bases. The CDR3 spells CSARTSGLFSYEQYF. In DNA, the CDR3 is TGCAGTGCGCGGACTAGCGGGCTGTTTTCCTACGAGCAGTACTTC.